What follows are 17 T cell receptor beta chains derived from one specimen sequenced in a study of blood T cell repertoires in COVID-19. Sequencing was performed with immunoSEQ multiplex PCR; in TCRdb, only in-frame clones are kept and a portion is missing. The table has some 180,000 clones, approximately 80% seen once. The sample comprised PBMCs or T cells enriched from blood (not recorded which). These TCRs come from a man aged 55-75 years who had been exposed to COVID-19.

The CDR3, as DNA: TGTGCCTGGACTGTCGGAAGGGGGTCTTCACCCCTCCACTTT. Protein product: CAWTVGRGSSPLHF. The chain couples TRBV30 to TRBJ1-6; TRBD1 might be the D (6 bases). This CDR3 has 14 amino acids. V was trimmed by 4 bases and J by 9 bases, leaving 16 bases between them. CDR1 is GTSNPN, CDR2 SVGIG, per germline (reference sequence). The whole variable domain, filled in from reference TRBV30 and TRBJ1-6, reads SQTIHQWPATLVQPVGSPLSLECTVEGTSNPNLYWYRQAAGRGLQLLFYSVGIGQISSEVPQNLSASRPQDRQFILSSKKLLLSDSGFYLCAWTVGRGSSPLHFGNGTRLTVT.

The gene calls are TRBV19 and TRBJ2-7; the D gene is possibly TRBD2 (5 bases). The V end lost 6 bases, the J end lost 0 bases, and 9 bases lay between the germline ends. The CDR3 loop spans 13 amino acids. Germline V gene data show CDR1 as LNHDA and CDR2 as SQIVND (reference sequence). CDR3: CASRGSGSYEQYF. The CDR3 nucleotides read TGTGCCAGTAGAGGGAGCGGCTCCTACGAGCAGTACTTC.

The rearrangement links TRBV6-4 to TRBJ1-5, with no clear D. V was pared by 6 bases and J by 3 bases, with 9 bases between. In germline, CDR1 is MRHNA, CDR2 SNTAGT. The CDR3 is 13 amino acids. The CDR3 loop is CASSREANQPQHF. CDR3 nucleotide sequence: TGTGCCAGCAGCCGGGAAGCCAATCAGCCCCAGCATTTT.

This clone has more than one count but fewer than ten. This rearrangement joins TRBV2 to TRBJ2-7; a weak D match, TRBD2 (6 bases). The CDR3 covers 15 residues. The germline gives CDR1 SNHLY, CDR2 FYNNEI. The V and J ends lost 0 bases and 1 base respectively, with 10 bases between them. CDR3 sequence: CASSEAGLRSYEQYF. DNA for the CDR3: TGTGCCAGCAGTGAAGCGGGACTCCGTTCCTACGAGCAGTACTTC.

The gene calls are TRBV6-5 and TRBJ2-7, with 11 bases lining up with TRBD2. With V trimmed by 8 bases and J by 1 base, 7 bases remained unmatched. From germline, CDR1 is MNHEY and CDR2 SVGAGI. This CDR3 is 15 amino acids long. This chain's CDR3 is CASHGTSGASYEQYF. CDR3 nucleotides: TGTGCCAGCCACGGGACTAGCGGAGCATCCTACGAGCAGTACTTC.

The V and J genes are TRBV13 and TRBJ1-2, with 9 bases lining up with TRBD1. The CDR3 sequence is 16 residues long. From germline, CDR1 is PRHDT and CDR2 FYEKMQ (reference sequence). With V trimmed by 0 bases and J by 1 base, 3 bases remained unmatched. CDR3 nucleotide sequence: TGTGCCAGCAGCTTAGGGACGACAGGGGGTAACTATGGCTACACCTTC. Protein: CASSLGTTGGNYGYTF. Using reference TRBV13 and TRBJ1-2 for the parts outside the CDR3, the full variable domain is AAGVIQSPRHLIKEKRETATLKCYPIPRHDTVYWYQQGPGQDPQFLISFYEKMQSDKGSIPDRFSAQQFSDYHSELNMSSLELGDSALYFCASSLGTTGGNYGYTFGSGTRLTVV.

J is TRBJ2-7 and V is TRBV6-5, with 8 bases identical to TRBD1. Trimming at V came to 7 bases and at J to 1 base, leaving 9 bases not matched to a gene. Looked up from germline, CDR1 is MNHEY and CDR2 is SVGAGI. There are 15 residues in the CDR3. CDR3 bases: TGTGCCAGCATCAATGACAGGGGAGGTTCCTACGAGCAGTACTTC. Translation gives CASINDRGGSYEQYF.

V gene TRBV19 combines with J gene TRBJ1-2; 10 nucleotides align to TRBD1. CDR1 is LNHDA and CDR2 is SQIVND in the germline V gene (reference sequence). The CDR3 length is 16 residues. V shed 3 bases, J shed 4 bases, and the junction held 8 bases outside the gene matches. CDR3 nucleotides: TGTGCCAGTAGTATTTGGACAGGGGGTTTCAGCTATGGCTACACCTTC. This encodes CASSIWTGGFSYGYTF.

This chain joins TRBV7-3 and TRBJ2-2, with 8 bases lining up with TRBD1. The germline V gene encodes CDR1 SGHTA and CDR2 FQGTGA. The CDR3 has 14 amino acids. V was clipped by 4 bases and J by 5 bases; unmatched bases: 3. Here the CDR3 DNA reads TGTGCCAGCAGCTACAGACAGGGGACCGGGGAGCTGTTTTTT. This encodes CASSYRQGTGELFF.

The CDR3 bases are TGTGCCAGCAGCTTATTTCGGCACAGGGAGAGCTCGCCCTTCCACTTT. Its translation: CASSLFRHRESSPFHF. The chain couples TRBV7-2 to TRBJ1-6, with D perhaps matching TRBD1 (6 bases). The germline CDR1 and CDR2 sequences are SGHTA and FQGNSA. Trimming left V 2 bases short and J 17 bases short, with 25 bases between. The CDR3 totals 16 residues.

In DNA form, the CDR3 reads TGTGCCAGCAGTTCGGACAGCTCTGGAAACACCATATATTTT. Its translation is CASSSDSSGNTIYF. The V gene is TRBV9, the J gene TRBJ1-3, with D possibly being TRBD1 (6 bases). From germline, CDR1 is SGDLS and CDR2 YYNGEE. Trimming shortened V by 5 bases and J by 0 bases, and 9 bases separated the two germline ends. This CDR3 spans 14 amino acids.

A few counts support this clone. For the CDR3, the DNA is TGCAGCGTGGGGACAGGGGTCACCGGGGAGCTGTTTTTT. This translates into CSVGTGVTGELFF. V and J are TRBV29-1 and TRBJ2-2, with TRBD1 matching over 10 bases. Per the germline V gene, CDR1 is SQVTM and CDR2 is ANQGSEA. J gave up 4 bases and V 6 bases, and 2 bases lay outside the gene matches. The CDR3 sequence is 13 residues long.

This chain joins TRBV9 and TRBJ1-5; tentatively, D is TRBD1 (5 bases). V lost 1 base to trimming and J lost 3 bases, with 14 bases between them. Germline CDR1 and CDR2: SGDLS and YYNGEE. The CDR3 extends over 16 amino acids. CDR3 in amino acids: CASSVRAGTFNQPQHF. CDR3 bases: TGTGCCAGCAGCGTAAGGGCCGGGACTTTCAATCAGCCCCAGCATTTT.

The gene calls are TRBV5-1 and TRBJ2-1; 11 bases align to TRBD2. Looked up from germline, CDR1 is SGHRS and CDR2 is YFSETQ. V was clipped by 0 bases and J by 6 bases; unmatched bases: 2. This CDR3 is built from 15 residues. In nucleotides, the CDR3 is TGCGCCAGCAGCTTGGAACTAGCGGGAGTCAATGAGCAGTTCTTC. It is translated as CASSLELAGVNEQFF.

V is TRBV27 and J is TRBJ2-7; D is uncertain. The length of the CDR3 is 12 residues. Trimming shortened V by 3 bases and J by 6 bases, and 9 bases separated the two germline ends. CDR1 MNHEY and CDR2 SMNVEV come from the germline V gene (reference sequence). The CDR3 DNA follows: TGTGCCAGCAGTTTTTTCGGGTCCGAGCAGTACTTC. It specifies CASSFFGSEQYF.

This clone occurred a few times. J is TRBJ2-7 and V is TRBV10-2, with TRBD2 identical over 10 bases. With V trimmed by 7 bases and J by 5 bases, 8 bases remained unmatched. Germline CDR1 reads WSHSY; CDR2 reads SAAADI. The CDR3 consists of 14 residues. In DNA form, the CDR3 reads TGCGCCAGCATGAGGACTAGCGGCCTCAACGAGCAGTACTTC. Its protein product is CASMRTSGLNEQYF.

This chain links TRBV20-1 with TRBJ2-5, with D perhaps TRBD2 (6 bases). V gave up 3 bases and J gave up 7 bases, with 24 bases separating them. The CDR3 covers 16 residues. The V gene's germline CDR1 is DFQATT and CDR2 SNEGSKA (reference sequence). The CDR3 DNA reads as TGCAGTGCTAGTCCGCCCGGGACTCAAAGGGATGGGACCCAGTACTTC. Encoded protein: CSASPPGTQRDGTQYF.